Below, 16 T cell receptor beta chains from the same sample are listed, as sequenced in a study of blood T cell repertoires in COVID-19. Method: immunoSEQ multiplex PCR; TCRdb's copy keeps in-frame clones and lacks some. The profile shows 150,000 or so clones, 85% of them singletons. Material for sequencing was peripheral blood. These receptors were taken from a human donor with acute or convalescent COVID-19. The donor label of this sample is uncertain.

The chain has TRBV18 and TRBJ2-2, with 10 nucleotides matching TRBD2. V shed 2 bases and J 1 base; nucleotides not matched to a gene: 1. Germline lookup yields CDR1 KGHSH and CDR2 LQKENI. The CDR3 is 16 amino acids. CDR3 nucleotide sequence: TGTGCCAGCTCACCAAGACTAGCGGGGAACACCGGGGAGCTGTTTTTT. Amino acid sequence: CASSPRLAGNTGELFF.

J is TRBJ2-1 and V is TRBV28, with 10 bases matching TRBD2. In germline, CDR1 is MDHEN, CDR2 SYDVKM. Trimming took 4 bases from V and 0 from J; bases not matched to a gene: 6. The CDR3 is 17 amino acids. CDR3 in DNA: TGTGCCAGCAGTTCCTCAAGCGGGGGGGGCTCCTACAATGAGCAGTTCTTC. Protein sequence: CASSSSSGGGSYNEQFF. The full variable domain, completed using reference TRBV28 and TRBJ2-1, is DVKVTQSSRYLVKRTGEKVFLECVQDMDHENMFWYRQDPGLGLRLIYFSYDVKMKEKGDIPEGYSVSREKKERFSLILESASTNQTSMYLCASSSSSGGGSYNEQFFGPGTRLTVL.

This clone was detected once. This chain joins TRBV12-3 or TRBV12-4 and TRBJ1-2; D gene unclear. The CDR3 consists of 13 residues. With 6 bases removed from V and 6 bases from J, the gap between germline ends came to 14 bases. DNA of the CDR3: TGTGCCAGCAGGTCAACCGGGAACGATGGCTACACCTTC. Its protein is CASRSTGNDGYTF.

This clone was picked up a small number of times. The chain has TRBV19 and TRBJ1-5; D uncertain. With 5 bases removed from V and 6 bases from J, the gap between germline ends came to 5 bases. The CDR3 sequence is 11 residues long. Looked up from germline, CDR1 is LNHDA and CDR2 is SQIVND (reference sequence). Written as DNA, the CDR3 is TGTGCCAGTAGTGCGGCTCAGCCCCAGCATTTT. Its translation: CASSAAQPQHF.

DNA of the CDR3: TGTGCCAGCAGTTCCCCGAGGGCTTCGCCATTATATGAGCAGTTCTTC. This encodes CASSSPRASPLYEQFF. The chain couples TRBV6-5 to TRBJ2-1; possibly TRBD2 for D (5 bases). The V gene lost 4 bases and the J gene lost 8 bases, with 21 bases spanning the gap. Germline loops: CDR1 MNHEY, CDR2 SVGAGI. The CDR3 runs 16 residues.

The V gene is TRBV7-2, the J gene TRBJ1-4; D is undetermined. Germline lookup yields CDR1 SGHTA and CDR2 FQGNSA. Trimming shortened V by 4 bases and J by 0 bases, and 12 bases separated the two germline ends. There are 16 residues in the CDR3. CDR3 sequence reads: CASSSQGAATNEKLFF. The DNA for the CDR3 is TGTGCCAGCAGCTCCCAAGGAGCTGCAACTAATGAAAAACTGTTTTTT.

The CDR3 region has the DNA TGTGCCAGCAGCTTACTACTAGCGGGGGGTAGATCCTACGAGCAGTACTTC. Its protein is CASSLLLAGGRSYEQYF. This chain connects TRBV7-2 to TRBJ2-7, with 12 bases identical to TRBD2. This CDR3 comprises 17 residues. V was pared by 2 bases and J by 1 base, with 6 bases of the junction left unmatched. Germline-derived CDR1 and CDR2 are SGHTA and FQGNSA.

The rearrangement links TRBV7-2 to TRBJ1-3; TRBD1 might be the D (6 bases). Germline values: CDR1 SGHTA, CDR2 FQGNSA. The CDR3 is made up of 18 amino acids. The germline V and J ends were trimmed by 4 bases and 0 bases, with 19 bases remaining between them. CDR3 amino acids: CASSSYRESTTSGNTIYF. Written as DNA, the CDR3 is TGTGCCAGCAGCTCTTACAGGGAGTCAACAACCTCTGGAAACACCATATATTTT.

The V call is TRBV9, the J call TRBJ1-2, with 8 bases identical to TRBD1. With V trimmed by 3 bases and J by 8 bases, 6 bases remained unmatched. Germline V gives CDR1 SGDLS, CDR2 YYNGEE. The length of the CDR3 is 13 residues. CDR3 DNA: TGTGCCAGCAGCGACCGGACAGGGATGGGCTACACCTTC. Translated: CASSDRTGMGYTF.

The CDR3: CASSLRQVTNEQFF. The DNA of the CDR3 is TGTGCCAGCAGTCTCCGACAGGTCACCAATGAGCAGTTCTTC. The chain is built from TRBV6-5 and TRBJ2-1; tentatively, D is TRBD1 (6 bases). The V gene's germline CDR1 is MNHEY and CDR2 SVGAGI. Trimming removed 5 bases at V and 6 bases at J, with 14 bases between. CDR3 size: 14 residues.

The J gene is TRBJ1-1, the V gene TRBV11-3; D is unresolved. The V gene lost 3 bases and the J gene lost 4 bases, with 15 bases spanning the gap. Germline CDR1 and CDR2: SGHNT and YENEEA. The CDR3 has 15 residues. CDR3 loop: CASSLAMIPRTEAFF. The CDR3 DNA sequence: TGTGCCAGCAGCTTGGCAATGATACCTCGCACTGAAGCTTTCTTT.

The chain combines TRBV5-4 with TRBJ1-3; no clear D. The V gene's germline CDR1 is SGHNT and CDR2 YYREEE (reference sequence). V was clipped by 0 bases and J by 7 bases, with 11 bases between them. This CDR3 has 14 residues. The CDR3 reads CASSLGGRENTIYF. Here the CDR3 DNA reads TGTGCCAGCAGCTTGGGTGGTAGGGAGAACACCATATATTTT.

The chain is built from TRBV28 and TRBJ1-2; 9 positions agree with TRBD1. The CDR3 is 14 amino acids. V trimming: 3 bases; J trimming: 7 bases; junction bases outside the gene matches: 6. Germline CDR1 MDHEN, CDR2 SYDVKM. The DNA of the CDR3 is TGTGCCAGCAGTTTCGTACAGGGGGCGGGTGGCTACACCTTC. This gives the protein CASSFVQGAGGYTF.

This sequence joins TRBV19 and TRBJ1-2; D gene ambiguous. Germline V gives CDR1 LNHDA, CDR2 SQIVND (reference sequence). The CDR3 has 11 amino acids. Trimming shortened V by 6 bases and J by 8 bases, and 10 bases separated the two germline ends. This CDR3 reads CASRAGRGYTF. CDR3 nucleotides: TGTGCCAGTAGGGCCGGGAGAGGCTACACCTTC.

This clone was detected only once. The chain recombines TRBV2 with TRBJ1-4, with TRBD1 identical over 7 bases. The CDR3 spans 13 residues. Per germline, CDR1 SNHLY and CDR2 FYNNEI. V lost 6 bases, J lost 7 bases, and 5 bases stayed unmatched. As DNA, the CDR3 is TGTGCCAGCAGGGGGACAGTAGTTGAAAAACTGTTTTTT. Its translation: CASRGTVVEKLFF.

The chain uses TRBV4-1 and TRBJ2-2, with 8 bases that match TRBD2. Germline V gene sequence: CDR1 MGHRA, CDR2 YSYEKL. The CDR3 length is 16 residues. The V gene end was trimmed by 1 base and the J gene end by 0 bases; junction bases not matched to a gene: 1. The CDR3 bases are TGCGCCAGCAGCCAAGCAGCGGGGGCGAACACCGGGGAGCTGTTTTTT. Amino acids: CASSQAAGANTGELFF.